This T cell receptor (beta chain) was captured in a study of blood T cells in healthy people across ages. CDR1 is SEHNR, CDR2 FQNEAQ, per germline (reference sequence). The CDR3 consists of 16 residues. The trim removed 4 bases at V and 3 bases at J, leaving 9 bases unmatched. Combining a sample-barcoded 5' primer with a J-beta primer mix, a second PCR ran for roughly 7 to 12 cycles. MiXCR, applied by TCRdb to the 5' RACE reads, yields one record per CDR3 protein. In the table there are hundreds of thousands of distinct CDR3 sequences, approximately 50% of which are singletons. Specimen: blood. This TCR was recovered from a man in his 60s in good health. The rearrangement links TRBV7-9 to TRBJ1-1, with TRBD1 identical over 9 bases. The CDR3 bases are TGTGCCAGCAGCTCCCGGGACAGGGTATCGGACACTGAAGCTTTCTTT. Translation: CASSSRDRVSDTEAFF.